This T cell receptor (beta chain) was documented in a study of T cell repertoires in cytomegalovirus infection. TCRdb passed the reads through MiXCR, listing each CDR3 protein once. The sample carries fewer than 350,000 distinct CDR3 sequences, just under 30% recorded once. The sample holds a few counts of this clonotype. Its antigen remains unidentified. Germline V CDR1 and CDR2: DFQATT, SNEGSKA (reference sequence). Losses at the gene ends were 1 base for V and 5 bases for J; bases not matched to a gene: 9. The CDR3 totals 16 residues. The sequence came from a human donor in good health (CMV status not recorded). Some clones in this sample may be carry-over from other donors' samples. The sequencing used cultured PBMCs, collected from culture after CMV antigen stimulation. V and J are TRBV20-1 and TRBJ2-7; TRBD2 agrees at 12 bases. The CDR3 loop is CSARAGLAGSEDEQYF. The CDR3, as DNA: TGCAGTGCTAGAGCAGGACTAGCGGGAAGTGAGGACGAGCAGTACTTC.